One and the same sample provided the 9 T cell receptor beta chains below, sequenced in a study of T cell responses to AZD1222 COVID-19 vaccine. The method was immunoSEQ multiplex PCR; TCRdb's version includes in-frame clones alone and lacks a portion of them. The data contain 150,000 or so clones, about nine tenths of them singletons. The sample in question was peripheral blood, obtained 28 days after the second dose of the MenACWY control vaccine. The receptors shown here come from an adult who received the MenACWY meningococcal vaccine as a control.

The chain recombines TRBV7-9 with TRBJ2-7, with D perhaps matching TRBD2 (6 bases). V lost 5 bases and J 4 bases, leaving 12 bases between the germline ends. Germline V gives CDR1 SEHNR, CDR2 FQNEAQ (reference sequence). There are 13 residues in the CDR3. The CDR3 sequence: CASSLDLAYEQYF. In nucleotides, the CDR3 is TGTGCCAGCAGCCTTGATCTAGCGTACGAGCAGTACTTC.

V and J are TRBV23-1 and TRBJ1-1; the D gene is possibly TRBD1 (6 bases). TRBV23-1 is noted as an ORF with a role that remains uncertain. The length of the CDR3 is 16 residues. V was shortened by 5 bases and J by 1 base, with 17 bases between the two germline ends. Here the CDR3 reads CASSFEGTQENTEAFF. In nucleotides, the CDR3 is TGCGCCAGCAGTTTCGAAGGGACACAAGAGAACACTGAAGCTTTCTTT.

This chain uses TRBV7-8 with TRBJ1-1; D not certain. The V end lost 1 base, the J end lost 2 bases, and 8 bases lay between the germline ends. CDR1 is SGHVS, CDR2 FQNEAQ, per germline. This CDR3 is built from 14 residues. CDR3 sequence reads: CASSLGTFNTEAFF. Written as DNA, the CDR3 is TGTGCCAGCAGCTTAGGCACATTCAACACTGAAGCTTTCTTT.

Regarding this clone: A read error may produce the germline difference seen at one junction end. CDR3 sequence: CASSPSPGFAPLF. In nucleotides, the CDR3 is TGTGCCAGCAGTCCCTCTCCGGGATTTGCCCCTCTTTTT. The rearrangement joins TRBV28 to TRBJ1-1; D not resolved. There are 13 residues in the CDR3. The V gene's germline CDR1 is MDHEN and CDR2 SYDVKM.

J is TRBJ1-2 and V is TRBV19; TRBD1 matches at 7 bases. The CDR3 spans 13 residues. Germline CDR1 is LNHDA and CDR2 is SQIVND (reference sequence). V lost 7 bases and J lost 4; bases outside the gene matches: 6. This CDR3 reads CASNSGGFYGYTF. In DNA, the CDR3 is TGTGCCAGTAACTCAGGGGGGTTCTATGGCTACACCTTC.

The rearrangement links TRBV11-2 to TRBJ2-1; D could derive from TRBD1 or TRBD2 (5 bases each). The CDR3 length is 18 residues. From germline, CDR1 is SGHAT and CDR2 FQNNGV. Trimming removed 7 bases from V and 2 bases from J, with 24 bases in between. CDR3 residues: CASTITGLSRPAYNEQFF. The CDR3 nucleotides are TGTGCCAGCACCATTACGGGGCTATCCCGTCCGGCCTACAATGAGCAGTTCTTC. Full variable domain (missing parts from reference TRBV11-2 and TRBJ2-1): EAGVAQSPRYKIIEKRQSVAFWCNPISGHATLYWYQQILGQGPKLLIQFQNNGVVDDSQLPKDRFSAERLKGVDSTLKIQPAKLEDSAVYLCASTITGLSRPAYNEQFFGPGTRLTVL.

The chain uses TRBV24-1 and TRBJ1-2; D may be TRBD1 (6 bases). CDR1 and CDR2 from the germline V gene are KGHDR and SFDVKD. V was trimmed by 4 bases and J by 3 bases, leaving 14 bases between them. This CDR3 is 15 amino acids long. The CDR3 protein is CATSDPGQQHYGYTF. CDR3 coding DNA: TGTGCCACCAGTGACCCCGGACAGCAGCACTATGGCTACACCTTC.

The chain joins TRBV5-1 to TRBJ1-2, with TRBD1 as a possible D gene (5 bases). Trimming pared 10 bases from V and 4 bases from J, leaving 23 bases between. CDR1 and CDR2 (germline): SGHRS, YFSETQ. CDR3 size: 15 residues. This CDR3 is CASSPARGDPYGYTF. The CDR3 nucleotides read TGCGCCTCCTCCCCCGCGAGAGGGGACCCCTATGGCTACACCTTC. Full variable domain (remainder filled in from reference TRBV5-1 and TRBJ1-2): KAGVTQTPRYLIKTRGQQVTLSCSPISGHRSVSWYQQTPGQGLQFLFEYFSETQRNKGNFPGRFSGRQFSNSRSEMNVSTLELGDSALYLCASSPARGDPYGYTFGSGTRLTVV.

The gene calls are TRBV27 and TRBJ1-1, with 10 bases aligning to TRBD1. The V gene's germline CDR1 is MNHEY and CDR2 SMNVEV (reference sequence). V dropped 0 bases and J dropped 5; count of bases not matched to a gene: 9. The CDR3 covers 17 residues. The CDR3 nucleotides read TGTGCCAGCAGTTTATCGTTGGGACAGGGGAGTAGAACTGAAGCTTTCTTT. Residues: CASSLSLGQGSRTEAFF.